Sequencing of this TCR beta chain was carried out in a study of shared clonotypes between healthy human individuals. Turning to the study itself: CD8 memory received one plate per donor, CD8 naive two, CD4 memory three and CD4 naive three.

Sequencing was performed with immunoSEQ multiplex PCR; in TCRdb, only in-frame clones are kept and a portion is missing. Of 2 million to 2.5 million clones listed, about 95% are singletons. CDR3 size: 17 residues. Germline V gene lookup returns CDR1 MGHRA and CDR2 YSYEKL. V lost 2 bases and J lost 0; bases outside the gene matches: 9. Positive CCR7 selection of CD45RO-negative cells yielded the naive CD8 cells, and terminally differentiated effector memory CD45RA+ cells were excluded. This chain joins TRBV4-1 and TRBJ2-7; TRBD1 aligns across 8 bases. The sequencing sample was made of naive CD8+ T cells sorted from blood. The sequence derives from a man younger than 30 in good health. The CDR3 coding sequence is TGCGCCAGCAGCCAACCTACTGGGACAGGAACCTCCTACGAGCAGTACTTC. Encoded protein: CASSQPTGTGTSYEQYF.